One and the same sample provided the 2 T cell receptor beta chains below, sequenced in a study of T cell changes during pregnancy in multiple sclerosis. Assay: immunoSEQ multiplex PCR; the TCRdb copy retains only in-frame clones and omits some. The sample holds over 55,000 clones, roughly 92% seen once. The starting material was CD8+ T cells from peripheral blood mononuclear cells, obtained in the third trimester of pregnancy. Receptor source: a female donor in good health, enrolled as a control in a pregnancy study.

The rearrangement links TRBV25-1 to TRBJ1-4; D is unclear. The CDR3 has 16 residues. V lost 2 bases and J lost 0, with 10 bases in between. The V gene's germline CDR1 is MGHDK and CDR2 SYGVNS. The CDR3 DNA is TGTGCCAGCAGTGAAGTGGGCGTACCAACTAATGAAAAACTGTTTTTT. Translating it yields CASSEVGVPTNEKLFF.

The chain carries TRBV6-6 and TRBJ1-3; 7 positions agree with TRBD1. V dropped 6 bases and J dropped 1; count of bases not matched to a gene: 9. Per the germline V gene, CDR1 is MNHNY and CDR2 is SVGAGI (reference sequence). The CDR3 spans 16 residues. CDR3 amino acids: CASSRQGTTSGNTIYF. The CDR3 nucleotides are TGTGCCAGCAGCCGACAGGGAACGACTTCTGGAAACACCATATATTTT.